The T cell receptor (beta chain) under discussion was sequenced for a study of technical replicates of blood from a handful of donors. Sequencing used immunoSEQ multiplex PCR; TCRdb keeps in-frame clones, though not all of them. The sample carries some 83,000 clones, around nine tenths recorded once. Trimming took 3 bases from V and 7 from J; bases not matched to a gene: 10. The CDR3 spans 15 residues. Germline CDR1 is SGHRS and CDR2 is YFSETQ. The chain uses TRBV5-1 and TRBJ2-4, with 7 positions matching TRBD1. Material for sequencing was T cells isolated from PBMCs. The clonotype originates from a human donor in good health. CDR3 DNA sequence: TGCGCCAGCAGCTCGACGACAGGGTGGGGGAACATTCAGTACTTC. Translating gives CASSSTTGWGNIQYF.